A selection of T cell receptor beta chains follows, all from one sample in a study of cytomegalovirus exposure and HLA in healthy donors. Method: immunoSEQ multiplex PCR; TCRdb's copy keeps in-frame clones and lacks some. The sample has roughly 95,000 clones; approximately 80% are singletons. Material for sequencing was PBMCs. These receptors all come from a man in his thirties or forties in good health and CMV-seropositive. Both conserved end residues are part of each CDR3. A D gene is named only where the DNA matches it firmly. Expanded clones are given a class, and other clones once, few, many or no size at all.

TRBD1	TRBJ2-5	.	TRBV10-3	CAISGKTGVGETQYF	TGTGCCATCAGTGGGAAGACAGGGGTAGGGGAGACCCAGTACTTC
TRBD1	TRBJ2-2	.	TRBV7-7	CASSPTGVGGELFF	TGTGCTAGCAGCCCCACAGGGGTTGGCGGGGAGCTGTTTTTT
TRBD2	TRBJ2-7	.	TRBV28	CASSLEGLAGWSSYEQYF	TGTGCCAGCAGTTTGGAGGGACTAGCGGGATGGAGCTCCTACGAGCAGTACTTC
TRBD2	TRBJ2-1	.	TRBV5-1	CASSQRSGGAMNEQFF	TGCGCCAGCAGCCAAAGGAGCGGGGGGGCGATGAATGAGCAGTTCTTC
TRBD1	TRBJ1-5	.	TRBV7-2	CASSPPGGRQPQHF	TGTGCCAGCAGCCCCCCAGGGGGGAGGCAGCCCCAGCATTTT
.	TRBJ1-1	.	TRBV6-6	CASIRREDTEAFF	TGTGCCAGCATCCGAAGGGAGGACACTGAAGCTTTCTTT
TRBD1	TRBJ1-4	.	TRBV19	CASSLTGGYEKLFF	TGTGCCAGTAGCCTAACAGGGGGGTACGAAAAACTGTTTTTT
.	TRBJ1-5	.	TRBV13	CASSLLGDQPQHF	TGTGCCAGCAGCTTATTAGGGGATCAGCCCCAGCATTTT
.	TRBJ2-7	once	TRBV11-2	CASSLIQGPSSYEQYF	TGTGCCAGCAGCTTAATTCAGGGGCCTAGCTCCTACGAGCAGTACTTC
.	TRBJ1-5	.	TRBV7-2	CASSQEVATNQPQHF	TGTGCCAGCAGCCAAGAGGTGGCCACCAATCAGCCCCAGCATTTT
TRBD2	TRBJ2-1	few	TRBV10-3	CAIRAGEGEQFF	TGTGCCATCAGGGCTGGGGAGGGTGAGCAGTTCTTC
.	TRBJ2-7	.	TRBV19	CASSIPPGISYEQYF	TGTGCCAGTAGTATACCGCCAGGGATCTCCTACGAGCAGTACTTC
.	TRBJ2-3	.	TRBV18	CASSPEGTDTQYF	TGTGCCAGCTCACCGGAGGGCACAGATACGCAGTATTTT
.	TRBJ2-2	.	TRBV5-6	CASSLGQGGTGELFF	TGTGCCAGCAGCTTGGGGCAGGGAGGAACCGGGGAGCTGTTTTTT
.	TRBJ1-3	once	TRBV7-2	CASRSSGNTIYF	TGTGCCAGCAGGAGCTCTGGAAACACCATATATTTT
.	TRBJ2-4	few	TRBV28	CASSLPFRRRGKIAKNIQYF	TGTGCCAGCAGTTTACCTTTTCGCAGACGGGGGAAGATAGCCAAAAACATTCAGTACTTC
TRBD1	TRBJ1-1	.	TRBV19	CASRGQFGMNTEAFF	TGTGCCAGTCGGGGACAGTTCGGGATGAACACTGAAGCTTTCTTT
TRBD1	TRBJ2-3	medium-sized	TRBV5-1	CASSLGTGLPDTQYF	TGCGCCAGCAGCCTTGGGACAGGGCTCCCAGATACGCAGTATTTT
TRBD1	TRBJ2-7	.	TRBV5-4	CASSWDRGYYEQYF	TGTGCCAGCAGTTGGGACAGGGGATACTACGAGCAGTACTTC
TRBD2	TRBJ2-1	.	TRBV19	CASIPSAGGGYNEQFF	TGTGCCAGTATCCCCTCAGCGGGGGGAGGGTACAATGAGCAGTTCTTC
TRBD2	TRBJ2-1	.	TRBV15	CATSGSPGLAGNNEQFF	TGTGCCACCAGCGGCTCGCCGGGACTAGCGGGTAACAATGAGCAGTTCTTC
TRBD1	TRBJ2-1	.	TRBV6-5	CAITYRGNEQFF	TGTGCCATCACCTACAGGGGCAATGAGCAGTTCTTC
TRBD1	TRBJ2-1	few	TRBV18	CASSRDRVDEQFF	TGTGCCAGCTCCCGTGACAGGGTCGATGAGCAGTTCTTC
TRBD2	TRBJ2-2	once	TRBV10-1	CAGRPSGNWMNTGELFF	TGCGCCGGCCGGCCCAGCGGGAATTGGATGAACACCGGGGAGCTGTTTTTT
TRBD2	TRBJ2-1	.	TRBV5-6	CASSLAGYRRERNEQFF	TGTGCCAGCAGCTTGGCCGGTTACAGGCGGGAGCGAAATGAGCAGTTCTTC
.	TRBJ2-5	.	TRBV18	CASSRWETQETQYF	TGTGCCAGCTCGCGGTGGGAGACTCAAGAGACCCAGTACTTC
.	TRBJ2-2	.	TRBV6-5	CASSYFMGLNTGELFF	TGTGCCAGCAGTTACTTTATGGGACTGAACACCGGGGAGCTGTTTTTT
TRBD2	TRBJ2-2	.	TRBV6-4	CASSFRGGPNTGELFF	TGTGCCAGCAGTTTCCGGGGGGGCCCTAACACCGGGGAGCTGTTTTTT
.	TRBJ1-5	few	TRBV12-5	CASGLWQGPNQPQHF	TGTGCTAGTGGTTTGTGGCAGGGCCCTAATCAGCCCCAGCATTTT
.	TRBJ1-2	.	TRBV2	CASSGGQYYGYTF	TGTGCCAGCAGTGGAGGACAGTACTATGGCTACACCTTC
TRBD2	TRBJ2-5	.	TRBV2	CASSAPLGGGLQTEETQYF	TGTGCCAGCAGTGCTCCCCTGGGTGGGGGACTACAAACCGAAGAGACCCAGTACTTC
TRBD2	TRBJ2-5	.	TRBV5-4	CASSLAGGVQETQYF	TGTGCCAGCAGCTTGGCTGGGGGGGTCCAAGAGACCCAGTACTTC
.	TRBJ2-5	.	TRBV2	CASRLSLTGETQYF	TGTGCCAGCAGGCTTTCTCTAACGGGGGAGACCCAGTACTTC
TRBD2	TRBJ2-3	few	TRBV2	CASSVSGVTDTQYF	TGTGCCAGCAGTGTTAGCGGGGTGACAGATACGCAGTATTTT
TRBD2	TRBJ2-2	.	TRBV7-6	CASSSGLEHTGELFF	TGTGCCAGCAGCTCGGGACTAGAGCACACCGGGGAGCTGTTTTTT
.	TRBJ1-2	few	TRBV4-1	CASSRLASSSYGYTF	TGCGCCAGCAGCCGACTGGCCAGTTCATCCTATGGCTACACCTTC
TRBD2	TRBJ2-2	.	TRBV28	CASRPPGLAATGELFF	TGTGCCAGCAGACCCCCGGGACTAGCGGCCACCGGGGAGCTGTTTTTT
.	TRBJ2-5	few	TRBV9	CASSVSQGKETQYF	TGTGCCAGCAGCGTATCCCAGGGTAAAGAGACCCAGTACTTC
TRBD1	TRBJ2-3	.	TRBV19	CASSTTGNTDTQYF	TGTGCCAGTAGCACGACAGGGAACACAGATACGCAGTATTTT
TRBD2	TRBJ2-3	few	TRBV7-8	CASSLRAGEEDTQYF	TGTGCCAGCAGCTTACGCGCGGGAGAGGAAGATACGCAGTATTTT
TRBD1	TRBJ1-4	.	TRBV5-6	CASSPRDSSEKLFF	TGTGCCAGCAGCCCCCGGGACAGCTCTGAAAAACTGTTTTTT
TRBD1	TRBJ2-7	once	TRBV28	CASTRAGTGSHEQYF	TGTGCCAGCACTCGCGCCGGGACAGGGTCCCACGAGCAGTACTTC
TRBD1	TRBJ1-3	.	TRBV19	CASSRTGEAGNTIYF	TGTGCCAGTAGCCGGACAGGGGAGGCGGGAAACACCATATATTTT
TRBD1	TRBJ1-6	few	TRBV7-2	CASSFTGGTNSPLHF	TGTGCCAGCAGCTTTACAGGGGGCACCAATTCACCCCTCCACTTT
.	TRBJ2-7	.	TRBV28	CASSLRQRLIYEQYF	TGTGCCAGCAGTTTGCGTCAGAGACTCATCTACGAGCAGTACTTC
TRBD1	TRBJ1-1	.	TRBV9	CASSAGDRENTEAFF	TGTGCCAGCAGCGCGGGGGACAGGGAGAACACTGAAGCTTTCTTT
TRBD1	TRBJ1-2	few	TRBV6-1	CASSTGQAHYGYTF	TGTGCCAGCAGTACGGGACAGGCGCACTATGGCTACACCTTC
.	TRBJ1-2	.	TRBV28	CASALTPDYGYTF	TGTGCCAGCGCCCTAACGCCTGACTATGGCTACACCTTC
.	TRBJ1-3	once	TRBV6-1	CASSEDRLGFGNTIYF	TGTGCCAGCAGTGAAGACAGGCTCGGATTTGGAAACACCATATATTTT
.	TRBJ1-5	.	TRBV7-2	CASSRDSSNQPQHF	TGTGCCAGCAGTCGAGACAGTAGCAATCAGCCCCAGCATTTT
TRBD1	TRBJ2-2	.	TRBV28	CASGNGGQGIAGELFF	TGTGCCAGCGGGAATGGAGGACAGGGGATCGCCGGGGAGCTGTTTTTT
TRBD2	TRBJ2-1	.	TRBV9	CASSADRLATVHNEQFF	TGTGCCAGCAGCGCTGATAGACTAGCCACAGTACACAATGAGCAGTTCTTC
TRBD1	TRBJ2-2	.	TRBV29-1	CSVRPGQIKVTGELFF	TGCAGCGTTCGTCCGGGACAGATAAAAGTCACCGGGGAGCTGTTTTTT
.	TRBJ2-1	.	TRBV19	CASSIAGSSYNEQFF	TGTGCCAGTAGTATAGCGGGGAGCTCCTACAATGAGCAGTTCTTC
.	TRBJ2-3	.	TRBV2	CASSEGLLSTDTQYF	TGTGCCAGCAGTGAGGGCCTGTTAAGCACAGATACGCAGTATTTT